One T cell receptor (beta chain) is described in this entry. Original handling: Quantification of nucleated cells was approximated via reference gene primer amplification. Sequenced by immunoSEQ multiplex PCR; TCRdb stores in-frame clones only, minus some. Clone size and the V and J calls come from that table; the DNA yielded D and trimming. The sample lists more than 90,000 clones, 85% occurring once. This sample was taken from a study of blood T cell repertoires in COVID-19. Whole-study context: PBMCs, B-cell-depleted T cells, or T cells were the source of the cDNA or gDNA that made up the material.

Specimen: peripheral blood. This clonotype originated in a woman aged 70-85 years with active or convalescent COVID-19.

The CDR3 nucleotides are TGTGCCTGGATTCCCGGGACAGCGAAACGTGGCTACACCTTC. Protein: CAWIPGTAKRGYTF. The V and J genes are TRBV30 and TRBJ1-2, with TRBD1 identical over 7 bases. The germline CDR1 and CDR2 sequences are GTSNPN and SVGIG (reference sequence). This CDR3 comprises 14 residues. J lost 7 bases, V lost 4 bases, and 12 bases had no gene match.